A selection of T cell receptor beta chains follows, all from one sample in a study of somatic mutations in cytotoxic T cells in rheumatoid arthritis. Generated by immunoSEQ multiplex PCR, the TCRdb table keeps only in-frame clones and is missing some. The sample gives 15,000 to 20,000 clones, approximately 80% of which show up once; roughly a fifth is in the top ten. Sequenced sample: CD8+ T cells sorted from blood. The receptors were sampled from an adult with rheumatoid arthritis. Both conserved end residues are part of each CDR3. The order of the fields is clone size, CDR3 length, V gene, J gene, D gene, CDR3 protein, CDR3 DNA. The D gene is left open where the match is weak. Size is omitted from some rows. Given values are once, few, many or a class for expanded clones.

once	13	TRBV5-6	TRBJ1-3	.	CASSLILGNTIYF	TGTGCCAGCAGCTTGATTTTAGGAAACACCATATATTTT
.	14	TRBV5-1	TRBJ2-7	.	CASSLEANYYEQYF	TGCGCCAGCAGCTTGGAGGCAAACTACTACGAGCAGTACTTC
medium-sized	14	TRBV5-6	TRBJ2-7	TRBD1	CASSRTGDVYEQYF	TGTGCCAGCAGTCGGACAGGGGACGTCTACGAGCAGTACTTC
.	16	TRBV4-1	TRBJ2-3	TRBD2	CASSQVAGGSTDTQYF	TGCGCCAGCAGCCAAGTAGCGGGGGGTAGCACAGATACGCAGTATTTT
.	15	TRBV6-5	TRBJ2-5	TRBD2	CASAPSGGLGETQYF	TGTGCCAGCGCCCCTAGCGGGGGGTTAGGGGAGACCCAGTACTTC
once	15	TRBV11-3	TRBJ2-3	.	CASSSPGQHTDTQYF	TGTGCCAGCAGCTCCCCGGGCCAGCATACAGATACGCAGTATTTT
.	14	TRBV7-8	TRBJ2-7	.	CASSLFSAPYEQYF	TGTGCCAGCAGCTTATTCTCGGCCCCTTACGAGCAGTACTTC
.	19	TRBV7-9	TRBJ2-1	TRBD2	CASSPRLAGDSSSYNEQFF	TGTGCCAGCAGCCCCAGATTAGCGGGGGACTCGAGCTCCTACAATGAGCAGTTCTTC
.	10	TRBV5-1	TRBJ2-3	.	CASRADTQYF	TGCGCCAGCAGGGCAGATACGCAGTATTTT
.	13	TRBV19	TRBJ2-7	.	CASSMGSTYEQYF	TGTGCCAGTAGTATGGGCAGCACCTACGAGCAGTACTTC
once	13	TRBV11-1	TRBJ2-2	.	CASRTANTGELFF	TGTGCCAGCCGGACAGCGAACACCGGGGAGCTGTTTTTT
.	13	TRBV7-6	TRBJ2-5	TRBD2	CASSLGGTNPQYF	TGTGCCAGCAGCTTGGGGGGGACTAATCCCCAGTACTTC
once	14	TRBV6-1	TRBJ1-1	.	CASRREPADTEAFF	TGTGCCAGCAGGCGGGAGCCGGCGGACACTGAAGCTTTCTTT
.	13	TRBV27	TRBJ2-7	TRBD1	CASRTGGGYEQYF	TGTGCCAGCCGGACAGGGGGGGGTTACGAGCAGTACTTC
.	17	TRBV2	TRBJ2-1	.	CASSVGPFGAAPLGQFF	TGTGCCAGCAGCGTCGGCCCTTTCGGTGCTGCCCCCTTAGGGCAGTTCTTC
once	16	TRBV27	TRBJ2-7	.	CASTDELGRLSYEQYF	TGTGCCAGCACCGACGAACTGGGGAGGTTGTCCTACGAGCAGTACTTC
.	17	TRBV27	TRBJ1-6	TRBD1	CASSQGTASGNNSPLHF	TGTGCCAGCAGTCAGGGGACAGCGTCTGGGAATAATTCACCCCTCCACTTT
.	15	TRBV29-1	TRBJ2-5	.	CSVEAGPEVGETQYF	TGCAGCGTTGAAGCCGGGCCGGAGGTTGGGGAGACCCAGTACTTC
.	15	TRBV9	TRBJ2-1	.	CASSPSGTYYNEQFF	TGTGCCAGCAGCCCTTCTGGGACTTACTACAATGAGCAGTTCTTC
.	16	TRBV4-1	TRBJ1-1	TRBD1	CASSQDIRQGNTEAFF	TGCGCCAGCAGCCAAGACATAAGACAGGGCAACACTGAAGCTTTCTTT
.	17	TRBV6-1	TRBJ2-5	.	CASSVSLSTEYQETQYF	TGTGCCAGCAGTGTAAGTTTGTCAACCGAGTACCAAGAGACCCAGTACTTC
.	13	TRBV25-1	TRBJ1-2	.	CASSEFFPKGYTF	TGTGCCAGCAGTGAATTCTTCCCGAAAGGCTACACCTTC
.	14	TRBV5-4	TRBJ1-2	.	CASSFRGANYGYTF	TGTGCCAGCAGCTTCCGTGGGGCCAACTATGGCTACACCTTC
.	12	TRBV7-9	TRBJ2-1	TRBD2	CASRGTSAEQFF	TGTGCCAGCAGGGGGACTAGCGCTGAGCAGTTCTTC
.	14	TRBV6-5	TRBJ2-7	.	CASRGSALFYEQYF	TGTGCCAGTAGGGGGTCTGCGTTATTCTACGAGCAGTACTTC
.	15	TRBV6-1	TRBJ1-2	.	CASSEYGDSNYGYTF	TGTGCCAGCAGTGAATATGGGGATAGTAACTATGGCTACACCTTC
few	15	TRBV7-8	TRBJ2-5	.	CASSPANGVGETQYF	TGTGCCAGCAGCCCAGCTAATGGGGTCGGGGAGACCCAGTACTTC
.	15	TRBV7-2	TRBJ2-3	.	CASSLSTGRTDTQYF	TGTGCCAGCAGCTTATCCACAGGGAGAACAGATACGCAGTATTTT
.	14	TRBV28	TRBJ1-2	TRBD1	CASSFFGTAYGYTF	TGTGCCAGCAGTTTTTTTGGGACAGCATATGGCTACACCTTC
.	13	TRBV27	TRBJ1-2	.	CASSLKGSYGYTF	TGTGCCAGCAGTTTAAAGGGTTCCTATGGCTACACCTTC
.	14	TRBV7-2	TRBJ2-3	.	CASTLVGAPDTQYF	TGTGCCAGCACCTTAGTCGGGGCGCCAGATACGCAGTATTTT
.	16	TRBV5-8	TRBJ2-7	TRBD2	CASSQDPRLAQYEQYF	TGTGCCAGCAGCCAAGACCCTCGACTAGCACAGTACGAGCAGTACTTC
few	13	TRBV6-1	TRBJ2-7	.	CASRPLSSYEQYF	TGTGCCAGTAGACCCCTGAGCTCCTACGAGCAGTACTTC
.	11	TRBV6-5	TRBJ2-1	.	CASTAGNEQFF	TGTGCCAGCACCGCCGGGAATGAGCAGTTCTTC
.	16	TRBV27	TRBJ2-3	TRBD2	CASSLETSGSPDTQYF	TGTGCCAGCAGTTTAGAGACTAGCGGGAGCCCAGATACGCAGTATTTT
.	13	TRBV5-4	TRBJ1-1	.	CASRIGRDTEAFF	TGTGCCAGCAGAATTGGGAGGGACACTGAAGCTTTCTTT
.	15	TRBV10-3	TRBJ2-1	TRBD1	CAIRWDRGNYNEQFF	TGTGCCATCAGATGGGACAGGGGGAACTACAATGAGCAGTTCTTC
.	14	TRBV6-1	TRBJ2-5	TRBD1	CASSKTGGLGTQYF	TGTGCCAGCAGTAAGACAGGGGGCTTGGGGACCCAGTACTTC
.	15	TRBV9	TRBJ2-3	.	CASSVAGGSTDTQYF	TGTGCCAGCAGCGTAGCGGGCGGGAGCACAGATACGCAGTATTTT
.	18	TRBV4-2	TRBJ2-3	TRBD2	CASSQDRYLAAPTDTQYF	TGTGCCAGCAGCCAAGATCGGTACCTAGCGGCCCCCACAGATACGCAGTATTTT
few	12	TRBV1	TRBJ2-2	.	CTSQGFTGELFF	TGCACCAGTCAGGGTTTTACCGGGGAGCTGTTTTTT
.	17	TRBV14	TRBJ2-1	TRBD2	CASSQVETSGRGSEQFF	TGTGCCAGCAGCCAAGTGGAGACTAGCGGGAGGGGGAGTGAGCAGTTCTTC
.	11	TRBV4-1	TRBJ1-4	TRBD1	CASSRQGEVFF	TGCGCCAGCAGCCGCCAGGGGGAGGTGTTTTTT
.	12	TRBV13	TRBJ1-3	.	CASTLQGHTIYF	TGTGCCAGCACCTTACAAGGTCACACCATATATTTT
.	15	TRBV10-1	TRBJ1-4	TRBD1	CASSEGTATNEKLFF	TGCGCCAGCAGTGAGGGGACAGCAACTAATGAAAAACTGTTTTTT
.	15	TRBV2	TRBJ2-1	.	CASSDGGGFYNEQFF	TGTGCCAGCAGTGATGGAGGGGGTTTTTACAATGAGCAGTTCTTC
.	18	TRBV11-2	TRBJ1-1	.	CASSPTGWPGKMNTEAFF	TGTGCCAGCAGCCCGACGGGCTGGCCAGGGAAGATGAACACTGAAGCTTTCTTT
.	15	TRBV30	TRBJ2-7	.	CAWSQGEGAKLEQYF	TGTGCCTGGAGTCAAGGGGAAGGAGCCAAGCTGGAGCAGTACTTC
.	15	TRBV29-1	TRBJ2-1	.	CSVAIQGFSYNEQFF	TGCAGCGTTGCAATACAGGGTTTCTCCTACAATGAGCAGTTCTTC
.	14	TRBV6-1	TRBJ2-7	.	CASKSISGSYEQYF	TGTGCCAGCAAGTCGATTAGCGGATCCTACGAGCAGTACTTC